This T cell receptor (beta chain) appears in the sequencing data of a study of cytomegalovirus exposure and HLA in healthy donors. Across the whole study: A prior study identified roughly 110 million unique TCR beta sequences from roughly 170 million T cells.

Study-wide results and limits: Clonal expansion, a later analysis showed, was greater in HLA-associated TCR beta chains than in equally common others. As was reported, the HLA-A and HLA-B alleles of most subjects were accurately predicted from TCR beta sequences. In a later analysis, HLA-C alleles had the fewest associated TCRs, DRB1 alleles the most.

The germline gives CDR1 SGHRS, CDR2 YFSETQ. This CDR3 has 13 amino acids. The V end lost 3 bases, the J end lost 3 bases, and 9 bases lay between the germline ends. It was with 60 Vbeta and 13 Jbeta primers that the PCR ran. Only in-frame clones appear in the TCRdb table, and some are missing; sequencing was by immunoSEQ multiplex PCR. The listing contains under 200,000 clones. Worth noting for this clone: Its antigen is currently unknown.

This receptor was obtained from a young man in good health and CMV-seronegative. The chain has TRBV5-1 and TRBJ1-1; tentative D call: TRBD1 (6 bases). The sequencing input was PBMCs. This chain's CDR3 is CASSSAGDTEAFF. DNA of the CDR3: TGCGCCAGCAGCTCTGCAGGGGACACTGAAGCTTTCTTT.